The 27 T cell receptor beta chains below were found in one sample sequenced in a study of control samples from healthy donors and cancer patients. The method was immunoSEQ multiplex PCR; TCRdb's version includes in-frame clones alone and lacks a portion of them. This sample has about 140,000 clones, with 75% to 90% found just once. The source material was blood. The receptors originated from a man younger than 45 in good health.

The chain carries TRBV9 and TRBJ1-6, with D perhaps TRBD1 (6 bases). V dropped 3 bases and J dropped 10 bases, with 14 bases sitting between them. This CDR3 comprises 14 residues. The germline V gene has CDR1 SGDLS and CDR2 YYNGEE. Here the CDR3 reads CASSETSQGSPLHF. The CDR3 DNA sequence: TGTGCCAGCAGCGAAACGTCACAGGGCTCACCCCTCCACTTT.

The V and J genes are TRBV6-6 and TRBJ1-2; 8 nucleotides align to TRBD1. J was trimmed by 0 bases and V by 6 bases; bases with no gene match: 6. Germline V gene sequence: CDR1 MNHNY, CDR2 SVGAGI (reference sequence). The CDR3 length is 15 residues. This CDR3 reads CASRPGTGTNYGYTF. For the CDR3, the DNA is TGTGCCAGCAGGCCCGGGACAGGTACTAACTATGGCTACACCTTC.

V is TRBV9 and J is TRBJ1-2, with unresolved D. V shed 0 bases and J shed 4 bases, with 13 bases lying between them. Germline V CDR1 and CDR2: SGDLS, YYNGEE. The CDR3 is made up of 15 amino acids. The CDR3 loop is CASSVAEGPTYGYTF. The CDR3 bases are TGTGCCAGCAGCGTAGCCGAGGGCCCTACCTATGGCTACACCTTC. Filled out from reference TRBV9 and TRBJ1-2, the complete variable domain reads DSGVTQTPKHLITATGQRVTLRCSPRSGDLSVYWYQQSLDQGLQFLIQYYNGEERAKGNILERFSAQQFPDLHSELNLSSLELGDSALYFCASSVAEGPTYGYTFGSGTRLTVV.

The chain uses TRBV21-1 and TRBJ2-7; TRBD1 was called by the table and not checked on the DNA. TRBV21-1 is a known pseudogene. The CDR3 runs 16 residues. The DNA of the CDR3 is TGTGCCAGCAGCAAAGGGGCCTCGGGACAGTCCTACGAGCAGTACTTC. Translation gives CASSKGASGQSYEQYF.

The chain couples TRBV5-4 to TRBJ1-6, with D perhaps TRBD1 (5 bases). V was trimmed by 0 bases and J by 4 bases, leaving 14 bases between them. The CDR3 runs to 17 residues. Looked up from germline, CDR1 is SGHNT and CDR2 is YYREEE (reference sequence). The CDR3 protein is CASSLVRGGRYNSPLHF. The CDR3 bases are TGTGCCAGCAGCTTGGTTCGGGGGGGACGGTATAATTCACCCCTCCACTTT. The entire variable domain, with the rest obtained from reference TRBV5-4 and TRBJ1-6, is as follows: ETGVTQSPTHLIKTRGQQVTLRCSSQSGHNTVSWYQQALGQGPQFIFQYYREEENGRGNFPPRFSGLQFPNYSSELNVNALELDDSALYLCASSLVRGGRYNSPLHFGNGTRLTVT.

The rearrangement uses TRBV5-6 and TRBJ2-5; no clear D gene. This CDR3 is 13 amino acids long. Germline CDR1 is SGHDT and CDR2 is YYEEEE. Between the trimmed V and J ends, which lost 4 bases and 3 bases, there was a span of 10 bases. CDR3 DNA sequence: TGTGCCAGCAGCCCGCTTTCTGAAGAGACCCAGTACTTC. It is translated as CASSPLSEETQYF.

J is TRBJ2-5 and V is TRBV12-3 or TRBV12-4; maybe TRBD2 (6 bases). Trimming took 6 bases from V and 4 from J, leaving 12 bases between them. The CDR3 has 13 residues. CDR3 sequence (DNA): TGTGCCAGCAGCACCGGGAGTCGAGAGACCCAGTACTTC. Protein: CASSTGSRETQYF.

The genes are TRBV10-3 and TRBJ1-1; tentatively, D is TRBD1 (6 bases). This CDR3 is 17 amino acids long. Germline assignment: CDR1 ENHRY and CDR2 SYGVKD. Deletions cut 2 bases from V and 4 bases from J, with 20 bases between. The CDR3 coding sequence is TGTGCCATCAGTGAGCCAGACAGGACCGGGTGGAGCACTGAAGCTTTCTTT. It codes for CAISEPDRTGWSTEAFF.

This clone was observed a single time. The gene calls are TRBV5-8 and TRBJ2-7, with 9 bases matching TRBD1. J lost 1 base, V lost 3 bases, and 5 bases had no gene match. Germline V gene sequence: CDR1 SGHTS, CDR2 YDEGEE. CDR3 length equals 15 residues. The CDR3 region is CASSSGTGQSYEQYF. CDR3 DNA sequence: TGTGCCAGCAGCTCTGGGACAGGGCAATCCTACGAGCAGTACTTC.

The rearrangement joins TRBV6-6 to TRBJ2-5, with a possible D match to TRBD1 (7 bases). This CDR3 is built from 14 residues. CDR1 is MNHNY and CDR2 is SVGAGI in the germline V gene (reference sequence). Trimming pared 4 bases from V and 4 bases from J, leaving 13 bases between. The CDR3, as DNA: TGTGCCAGCAGTTTATCAGGGGGAGGAGAGACCCAGTACTTC. Translation gives CASSLSGGGETQYF.

This clone was picked up one time. The rearrangement joins TRBV3-1 (or the pseudogene TRBV3-2) to TRBJ2-4; 11 bases fit TRBD2. V gave up 5 bases and J gave up 1 base; unmatched junction bases: 7. This CDR3 contains 17 residues. The germline V gene has CDR1 LGHDT and CDR2 YNNKEL (reference sequence). CDR3: CASSFRTSGLAKNIQYF. CDR3 sequence (DNA): TGTGCCAGCAGCTTTCGGACTAGCGGGTTGGCCAAAAACATTCAGTACTTC.

The DNA for the CDR3 is TGTGCCAGCAGCCCACGACACTTCAATGAGCAGTTCTTC. Encoded protein: CASSPRHFNEQFF. The J gene is TRBJ2-1, the V gene TRBV11-3; D gene unclear. CDR3 length: 13 amino acids. CDR1 and CDR2 from the germline V gene are SGHNT and YENEEA. With 5 bases removed from V and 6 bases from J, the gap between germline ends came to 11 bases.

Only a few counts were recorded for this clone. The J gene is TRBJ1-1, the V gene TRBV5-1; D is possibly TRBD1 (6 bases). The V end lost 0 bases, the J end lost 8 bases, and 17 bases lay between the germline ends. The CDR3 has 15 amino acids. The germline V gene encodes CDR1 SGHRS and CDR2 YFSETQ. CDR3 bases: TGCGCCAGCAGCTTGGCCTCCCCGAGGGGGGGAGAAGCTTTCTTT. Protein sequence: CASSLASPRGGEAFF.

This chain connects TRBV6-6 to TRBJ2-7; 7 bases match TRBD1. V lost 6 bases to trimming and J lost 5 bases; unmatched junction nucleotides: 4. CDR3 size: 12 residues. The germline gives CDR1 MNHNY, CDR2 SVGAGI (reference sequence). The CDR3 spells CASRETGNEQYF. The CDR3 region has the DNA TGTGCCAGCAGGGAGACAGGGAACGAGCAGTACTTC.

The rearrangement links TRBV7-3 to TRBJ2-3; TRBD2 matches at 8 bases. The CDR3 extends over 14 amino acids. The germline V gene has CDR1 SGHTA and CDR2 FQGTGA. V shed 1 base, J shed 7 bases, and the junction held 4 bases outside the gene matches. The DNA for the CDR3 is TGTGCCAGCAGCTTAAGCGGGGGGCGGAATACGCAGTATTTT. It codes for CASSLSGGRNTQYF.

The chain recombines TRBV29-1 with TRBJ1-2; the D gene is possibly TRBD1 (6 bases). Between the trimmed V and J ends, which lost 5 bases and 8 bases, there was a span of 18 bases. The CDR3 has 13 amino acids. Germline CDR1 reads SQVTM; CDR2 reads ANQGSEA. DNA of the CDR3: TGCAGCGTTCCGCTAGGGGGGCGCGGGGGCTACACCTTC. Its protein product is CSVPLGGRGGYTF.

The chain couples TRBV10-3 to TRBJ1-4; 9 nucleotides align to TRBD1. The germline CDR1 and CDR2 sequences are ENHRY and SYGVKD. J lost 8 bases, V lost 10 bases, and 8 bases had no gene match. The CDR3 is made up of 13 amino acids. The CDR3 DNA reads TGTGCCACGGGGACAGGGCTTAGGGAAAAACTGTTTTTT. Protein: CATGTGLREKLFF.

V gene TRBV7-2 combines with J gene TRBJ2-3; weak D call: TRBD1 (6 bases). CDR1 and CDR2 (germline): SGHTA, FQGNSA. The CDR3 contains 14 residues. V lost 4 bases and J lost 0, with 8 bases in between. CDR3 sequence reads: CASSSGTSTDTQYF. The DNA for the CDR3 is TGTGCCAGCAGCTCTGGGACAAGCACAGATACGCAGTATTTT.

The chain recombines TRBV6-6 with TRBJ1-5; D gene ambiguous. The length of the CDR3 is 13 residues. Trimming left V 7 bases short and J 7 bases short, with 14 bases between. Per the germline V gene, CDR1 is MNHNY and CDR2 is SVGAGI (reference sequence). The CDR3 DNA sequence: TGTGCCAGCATAAAACGGGCGGAGCAGCCCCAGCATTTT. Encoded protein: CASIKRAEQPQHF.

Of note for this clone: Other DNA sequences from this sample encode an identical CDR3 as well. V gene TRBV18 combines with J gene TRBJ2-7, with D possibly being TRBD1 or TRBD2 (5 bases each). Trimming left V 3 bases short and J 2 bases short, with 11 bases between. The CDR3 covers 14 residues. Germline V gene sequence: CDR1 KGHSH, CDR2 LQKENI. CDR3 coding DNA: TGTGCCAGCTCACCCGAGGGGTATGCCTACGAGCAGTACTTC. Translating it yields CASSPEGYAYEQYF.

J is TRBJ2-5 and V is TRBV18; D gene uncertain. Trimming took 2 bases from V and 1 from J, leaving 23 bases between them. This CDR3 has 19 residues. Germline CDR1 reads KGHSH; CDR2 reads LQKENI. The CDR3 sequence: CASSPGWAGISLIQETQYF. In DNA form, the CDR3 reads TGTGCCAGCTCACCAGGTTGGGCAGGTATATCCCTTATCCAAGAGACCCAGTACTTC.

V usage is TRBV4-3 and J usage is TRBJ2-1; weak D call: TRBD2 (7 bases). V was clipped by 0 bases and J by 7 bases, with 13 bases between them. Looked up from germline, CDR1 is LGHNA and CDR2 is YSLEER. The CDR3 contains 15 residues. CDR3 amino acids: CASSQEGRGGNEQFF. In DNA, the CDR3 is TGCGCCAGCAGCCAAGAGGGAAGGGGGGGGAATGAGCAGTTCTTC.

This chain uses TRBV27 with TRBJ2-1; possible D gene TRBD2, 5 bases. The CDR3 runs to 15 residues. The germline gives CDR1 MNHEY, CDR2 SMNVEV (reference sequence). V was clipped by 9 bases and J by 6 bases, with 21 bases between them. CDR3 DNA: TGTGCCAGTACCCCCGCCGGATACCGGGGCAATGAGCAGTTCTTC. Translating it yields CASTPAGYRGNEQFF.

This chain joins TRBV13 and TRBJ2-5; a weak D match, TRBD2 (6 bases). Trimming stripped 1 base from V and 2 bases from J, with 8 bases between. This CDR3 is 14 amino acids long. In germline, CDR1 is PRHDT, CDR2 FYEKMQ (reference sequence). The CDR3 nucleotides are TGTGCCAGCAGCTTAGTGGGACTTCAAGAGACCCAGTACTTC. Translated, it gives CASSLVGLQETQYF.

The chain carries TRBV7-3 and TRBJ1-1; D may be TRBD1 (6 bases). This CDR3 spans 15 amino acids. V lost 0 bases and J 5 bases, leaving 13 bases between the germline ends. CDR1 and CDR2 from the germline V gene are SGHTA and FQGTGA. Written as DNA, the CDR3 is TGTGCCAGCAGCTTAACCCCACAGGGCAAGACTGAAGCTTTCTTT. Protein sequence: CASSLTPQGKTEAFF. The full variable domain, completed using reference TRBV7-3 and TRBJ1-1, is GAGVSQTPSNKVTEKGKYVELRCDPISGHTALYWYRQSLGQGPEFLIYFQGTGAADDSGLPNDRFFAVRPEGSVSTLKIQRTERGDSAVYLCASSLTPQGKTEAFFGQGTRLTVV.

The chain employs TRBV15 and TRBJ1-5; D not certain. Germline CDR1 reads LNHNV; CDR2 reads YYDKDF (reference sequence). Trimming left V 8 bases short and J 5 bases short, with 10 bases between. The length of the CDR3 is 12 residues. The CDR3 sequence is CATAGIDQPQHF. The CDR3 region has the DNA TGTGCCACCGCGGGGATCGATCAGCCCCAGCATTTT.

CDR3 residues: CASWREGNYGYTF. The CDR3 bases are TGTGCCAGCTGGAGGGAAGGGAACTATGGCTACACCTTC. The genes are TRBV2 and TRBJ1-2; no reliable D call. CDR1 is SNHLY and CDR2 is FYNNEI in the germline V gene. The V end lost 8 bases, the J end lost 2 bases, and 12 bases lay between the germline ends. The CDR3 length is 13 residues.